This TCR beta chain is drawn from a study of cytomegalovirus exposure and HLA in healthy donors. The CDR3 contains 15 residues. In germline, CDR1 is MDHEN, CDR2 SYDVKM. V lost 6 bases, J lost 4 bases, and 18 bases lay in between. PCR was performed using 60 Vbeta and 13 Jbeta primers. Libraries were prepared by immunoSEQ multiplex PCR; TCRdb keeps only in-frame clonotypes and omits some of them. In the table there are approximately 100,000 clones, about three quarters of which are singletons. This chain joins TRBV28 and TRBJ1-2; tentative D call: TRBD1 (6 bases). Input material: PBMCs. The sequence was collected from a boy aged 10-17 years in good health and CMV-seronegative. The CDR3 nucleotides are TGTGCCAGCAGAGATACAGGGTGGCGTGCCTATGGCTACACCTTC. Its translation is CASRDTGWRAYGYTF.